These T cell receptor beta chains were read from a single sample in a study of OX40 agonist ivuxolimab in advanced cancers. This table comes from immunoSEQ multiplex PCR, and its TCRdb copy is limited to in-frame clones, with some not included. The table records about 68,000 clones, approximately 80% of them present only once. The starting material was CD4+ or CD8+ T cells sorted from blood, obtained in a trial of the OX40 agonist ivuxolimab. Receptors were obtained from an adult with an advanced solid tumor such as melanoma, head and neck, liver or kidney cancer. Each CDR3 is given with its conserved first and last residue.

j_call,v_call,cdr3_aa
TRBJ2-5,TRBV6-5,CASYPTEQETQYF
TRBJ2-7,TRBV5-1,CASRLTGDYEQYF
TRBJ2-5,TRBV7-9,CASSLFVPGYLGTQYF
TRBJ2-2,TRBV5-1,CASSLPANTGELFF
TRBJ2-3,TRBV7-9,CASSLDGGPQAQYF
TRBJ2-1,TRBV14,CASSQRLAGGAYNEQFF
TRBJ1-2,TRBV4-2,CASSQDPGSNYGYTF
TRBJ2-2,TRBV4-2,CASSTSGRRSGELFF
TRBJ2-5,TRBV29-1,CSVGDRRKSETQYF
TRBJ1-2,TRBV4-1,CASSQARWGGYTF
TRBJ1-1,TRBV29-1,CSVERDAWNTEAFF